What follows describes a single TCR beta chain. Its antigen is still unknown. An end of the junction differs from the germline gene, which may be a read error. The study recruited healthy Caucasian donors from Russia who were aged about 6 to 100. The data belong to a study of blood T cells in healthy people across ages. The study, taken as a whole, reports: Older age went with lower TCR beta diversity per million T cells, in a roughly linear way.

The CDR3 covers 15 residues. Sample-barcoded 5' priming and a J-beta primer mix drove a second PCR of about 7 to 11 cycles. TCRdb re-derived calls from the 5' RACE reads in MiXCR, one entry per CDR3 protein. The sample yields some 1.1 million distinct CDR3 sequences, 30% to 40% seen once. This receptor was obtained from a man aged 18-30 years in good health. Sequenced sample: blood. The chain joins TRBV12-3 or TRBV12-4 to TRBJ2-3; D unresolved. The CDR3 bases are TGTGCCAACAGTTTGGGCTTGGACAGCACAGATACGCAGTATTTT. Its translation is CANSLGLDSTDTQYF.